A single sample is the source of the 24 T cell receptor beta chains below, sequenced in a study of CD8+ T cells in alopecia areata. Isolated RNA was reverse transcribed into cDNA used as the sequencing template. Profiling relied on immunoSEQ multiplex PCR, and the TCRdb table lists in-frame clones only, not all of them. The sample lists 120,000 or so clones, under 65% occurring once. Regarding treatment: oral pan-JAK inhibitor, 5-10 mg twice daily. The input for sequencing was CD4+ T cells sorted from blood, taken at week 4, from a patient treated with tofacitinib. The origin of the receptors is a human donor with alopecia areata.

V is TRBV6-6 and J is TRBJ1-2; TRBD1 matches 8 bases. The CDR3 is made up of 16 amino acids. The ends lost 6 bases at V and 2 bases at J; junction bases unmatched: 11. Germline lookup yields CDR1 MNHNY and CDR2 SVGAGI (reference sequence). The CDR3: CASRPDRGNLNYGYTF. Written as DNA, the CDR3 is TGTGCCAGCAGGCCCGACAGGGGCAATTTGAACTATGGCTACACCTTC.

The V call is TRBV11-1, the J call TRBJ1-1; D unclear. The CDR3 has 13 amino acids. With 0 bases removed from V and 11 bases from J, the gap between germline ends came to 13 bases. Germline V gene data show CDR1 as SGHAT and CDR2 as FQDESV (reference sequence). The CDR3, as DNA: TGTGCCAGCAGCTTAGCGCGAGGGTTGGAGGCTTTCTTT. Its protein product is CASSLARGLEAFF.

The gene calls are TRBV5-4 and TRBJ1-1; weak D call: TRBD1 (6 bases). Germline CDR1 reads SGHNT; CDR2 reads YYREEE (reference sequence). The CDR3 is 13 residues long. Trimming stripped 7 bases from V and 1 base from J, with 11 bases between. The CDR3 reads CASWGQGNTEAFF. For the CDR3, the DNA is TGTGCCAGCTGGGGGCAGGGGAACACTGAAGCTTTCTTT.

The rearrangement uses TRBV27 and TRBJ1-1; no clear D gene. V lost 5 bases to trimming and J lost 3 bases, with 10 bases between them. This CDR3 has 13 residues. The V gene's germline CDR1 is MNHEY and CDR2 SMNVEV (reference sequence). CDR3 coding DNA: TGTGCCAGCAGTCCTTACAGCGACACTGAAGCTTTCTTT. The encoded protein is CASSPYSDTEAFF.

The gene calls are TRBV10-3 and TRBJ2-1; 7 bases match TRBD2. The CDR3 is 15 residues long. The J segment lost 5 bases and the V segment lost 7 bases, leaving 11 bases of the junction unmatched. CDR1 is ENHRY, CDR2 SYGVKD, per germline. The CDR3 loop is CAIKDPGLSNNEQFF. The CDR3 DNA reads TGTGCCATCAAGGACCCGGGACTATCAAACAATGAGCAGTTCTTC.

V gene TRBV5-4 combines with J gene TRBJ1-2; D perhaps matches TRBD1 (5 bases). Germline CDR1 is SGHNT and CDR2 is YYREEE (reference sequence). This CDR3 is built from 17 residues. Trimming removed 3 bases at V and 5 bases at J, with 23 bases between. In nucleotides, the CDR3 is TGTGCCAGCAGCTCTAGAATAAGGGCAGTGGGGCTATATGGCTACACCTTC. Amino acids: CASSSRIRAVGLYGYTF.

This clone has just one count. This chain uses TRBV25-1 with TRBJ2-2; D is perhaps TRBD2 (6 bases). CDR1 is MGHDK, CDR2 SYGVNS, per germline. The CDR3 covers 15 residues. V shed 3 bases and J shed 5 bases, with 13 bases lying between them. As DNA, the CDR3 is TGTGCCAGCAGTGAGGGGGGAGGTCGGACCGGGGAGCTGTTTTTT. Its protein product is CASSEGGGRTGELFF.

A remark on this clone: This may stem from a read error, because a much larger clone lies one nucleotide away. For the CDR3, the DNA is TGTGCCAGCAGCTATACAGATACGCAGTATTTT. It is translated as CASSYTDTQYF. The rearrangement joins TRBV4-2 to TRBJ2-3; no clear D gene. This CDR3 spans 11 amino acids. Germline CDR1 and CDR2: LGHNA and YNFKEQ. Trimming pared 5 bases from V and 3 bases from J, leaving 3 bases between.

This clone appeared a single time. The J gene is TRBJ2-5, the V gene TRBV18; the D gene is possibly TRBD2 (5 bases). CDR1 is KGHSH and CDR2 is LQKENI in the germline V gene. V dropped 2 bases and J dropped 3 bases, with 7 bases sitting between them. CDR3 length equals 13 residues. CDR3 nucleotide sequence: TGTGCCAGCTCACCATCGGAGGAAGAGACCCAGTACTTC. It specifies CASSPSEEETQYF.

CDR3 DNA sequence: TGTGCCAGCAGCCGGGACGGAAACTATGGCTACACCTTC. This encodes CASSRDGNYGYTF. This chain joins TRBV7-9 and TRBJ1-2, with a possible D match to TRBD1 (5 bases). This CDR3 has 13 residues. V lost 5 bases and J 2 bases, leaving 9 bases between the germline ends. CDR1 and CDR2 from the germline V gene are SEHNR and FQNEAQ (reference sequence). The entire variable domain, with the rest obtained from reference TRBV7-9 and TRBJ1-2, is as follows: DTGVSQNPRHKITKRGQNVTFRCDPISEHNRLYWYRQTLGQGPEFLTYFQNEAQLEKSRLLSDRFSAERPKGSFSTLEIQRTEQGDSAMYLCASSRDGNYGYTFGSGTRLTVV.

This clone came up a few times. A much larger clone lies a single base off, so this may be a read error. CDR3: CASSPVRGGSGANVLTF. The CDR3 DNA follows: TGCGCCAGCAGCCCTGTGCGAGGGGGCTCTGGGGCCAACGTCCTGACTTTC. The chain couples TRBV4-1 to TRBJ2-6; the D gene is possibly TRBD1 (6 bases). Trimming cost V 4 bases and J 0 bases, with 13 bases left between them. The V gene's germline CDR1 is MGHRA and CDR2 YSYEKL. The CDR3 has 17 residues.

The chain uses TRBV2 and TRBJ2-2; D unclear. Germline V gene lookup returns CDR1 SNHLY and CDR2 FYNNEI. This CDR3 has 14 amino acids. Trimming took 8 bases from V and 1 from J, leaving 11 bases between them. CDR3 nucleotide sequence: TGTGCCAGCGGCGACGGCGTGAACACCGGGGAGCTGTTTTTT. As protein: CASGDGVNTGELFF. The full variable domain, completed using reference TRBV2 and TRBJ2-2, is EPEVTQTPSHQVTQMGQEVILRCVPISNHLYFYWYRQILGQKVEFLVSFYNNEISEKSEIFDDQFSVERPDGSNFTLKIRSTKLEDSAMYFCASGDGVNTGELFFGEGSRLTVL.

In DNA, the CDR3 is TGTGCCAGCAGTGAGGGAGGCACCGGGGAGCTGTTTTTT. The encoded protein is CASSEGGTGELFF. The chain has TRBV25-1 and TRBJ2-2, with TRBD2 as a possible D gene (6 bases). Looked up from germline, CDR1 is MGHDK and CDR2 is SYGVNS. The V and J ends lost 3 bases and 4 bases respectively, with 6 bases between them. The CDR3 is 13 residues long.

The V gene is TRBV18, the J gene TRBJ2-7, with 10 bases aligning to TRBD1. J lost 4 bases, V lost 2 bases, and 2 bases had no gene match. The CDR3 sequence is 14 residues long. Germline assignment: CDR1 KGHSH and CDR2 LQKENI. CDR3 region: CASSPGDRGYEQYF. In nucleotides, the CDR3 is TGTGCCAGCTCACCAGGGGACAGGGGTTACGAGCAGTACTTC.

With respect to this clone: Within the sample, other DNA sequences also encode this same CDR3. The J gene is TRBJ1-2, the V gene TRBV25-1; D remains unclear. This CDR3 comprises 11 residues. Germline CDR1 is MGHDK and CDR2 is SYGVNS. Trimming cost V 1 base and J 5 bases, with 2 bases left between them. This CDR3 reads CASSESYGYTF. CDR3 sequence (DNA): TGTGCCAGCAGTGAATCTTATGGCTACACCTTC.

The chain uses TRBV7-2 and TRBJ2-7, with TRBD2 matching 10 bases. CDR3 size: 16 residues. The V gene end was trimmed by 5 bases and the J gene end by 3 bases; junction bases not matched to a gene: 10. Germline CDR1 SGHTA, CDR2 FQGNSA. The CDR3 coding sequence is TGTGCCAGCAGCAAGAGTCTAGCGGGGGCCCACTACGAGCAGTACTTC. Translation: CASSKSLAGAHYEQYF.

The V and J genes are TRBV19 and TRBJ2-2, with 9 bases that match TRBD1. CDR3 length equals 19 residues. CDR1 is LNHDA and CDR2 is SQIVND in the germline V gene (reference sequence). V gave up 9 bases and J gave up 3 bases; unmatched junction bases: 20. The CDR3 reads CASNGHRDRVFDDTGELFF. For the CDR3, the DNA is TGTGCCAGCAATGGCCACCGGGACAGGGTTTTCGACGACACCGGGGAGCTGTTTTTT.

The rearrangement joins TRBV7-9 to TRBJ1-3, with D possibly being TRBD1 (5 bases). In germline, CDR1 is SEHNR, CDR2 FQNEAQ (reference sequence). The V gene lost 5 bases and the J gene lost 8 bases, with 16 bases spanning the gap. The CDR3 runs to 14 residues. For the CDR3, the DNA is TGTGCCAGCAGCCGCGGGGACGTGCGTTACACCATATATTTT. Translation gives CASSRGDVRYTIYF.

V gene TRBV28 combines with J gene TRBJ1-2; weak D call: TRBD1 (6 bases). This CDR3 region has 12 residues. Germline V gene data show CDR1 as MDHEN and CDR2 as SYDVKM. V gave up 5 bases and J gave up 9 bases, with 13 bases separating them. CDR3 residues: CASSLTGISYTF. CDR3 nucleotides: TGTGCCAGCAGTCTTACAGGGATAAGCTACACCTTC.

With regard to this clone: At the DNA level, this CDR3 is encoded by other sequences in the same sample as well. The chain couples TRBV29-1 to TRBJ1-1; D is uncertain. The CDR3 totals 12 residues. The germline V and J ends were trimmed by 4 bases and 5 bases, with 11 bases remaining between them. CDR1 and CDR2 (germline): SQVTM, ANQGSEA. CDR3 nucleotides: TGCAGCGTTGGAAGGGATGGAACTGAAGCTTTCTTT. Translating gives CSVGRDGTEAFF. Full variable domain (rest looked up from reference TRBV29-1 and TRBJ1-1): SAVISQKPSRDICQRGTSLTIQCQVDSQVTMMFWYRQQPGQSLTLIATANQGSEATYESGFVIDKFPISRPNLTFSTLTVSNMSPEDSSIYLCSVGRDGTEAFFGQGTRLTVV.

This clone showed up just a few times. The CDR3 here is CASSYPTGAGANVLTF. Written as DNA, the CDR3 is TGTGCCAGCAGTTACCCTACAGGGGCTGGGGCCAACGTCCTGACTTTC. The chain links TRBV6-6 to TRBJ2-6, with TRBD1 matching 7 bases. V was clipped by 2 bases and J by 2 bases; unmatched bases: 3. The CDR3 runs 16 residues. Germline values: CDR1 MNHNY, CDR2 SVGAGI (reference sequence).

A few counts support this clone. The CDR3 reads CATSRDIAGSRNTIYF. CDR3 DNA sequence: TGTGCCACCAGCAGAGATATTGCGGGGAGCAGAAACACCATATATTTT. This chain links TRBV15 with TRBJ1-3; D remains unclear. The CDR3 totals 16 residues. Germline-derived CDR1 and CDR2 are LNHNV and YYDKDF (reference sequence). V dropped 0 bases and J dropped 5 bases, with 14 bases sitting between them.

This chain uses TRBV6-6 with TRBJ1-1; D call uncertain. V lost 7 bases and J lost 1, with 10 bases in between. From germline, CDR1 is MNHNY and CDR2 SVGAGI (reference sequence). The CDR3 extends over 13 amino acids. CDR3 coding DNA: TGTGCCAGCAACCCTCCAGGGAACACTGAAGCTTTCTTT. It codes for CASNPPGNTEAFF.

This clone was counted only a few times. The V and J genes are TRBV29-1 and TRBJ1-4, with unresolved D. The CDR3 has 13 residues. V lost 3 bases to trimming and J lost 8 bases, with 13 bases between them. Germline-derived CDR1 and CDR2 are SQVTM and ANQGSEA. Here the CDR3 DNA reads TGCAGCGTTGACTACGGTCTAGGAGAAAAACTGTTTTTT. It is translated as CSVDYGLGEKLFF.